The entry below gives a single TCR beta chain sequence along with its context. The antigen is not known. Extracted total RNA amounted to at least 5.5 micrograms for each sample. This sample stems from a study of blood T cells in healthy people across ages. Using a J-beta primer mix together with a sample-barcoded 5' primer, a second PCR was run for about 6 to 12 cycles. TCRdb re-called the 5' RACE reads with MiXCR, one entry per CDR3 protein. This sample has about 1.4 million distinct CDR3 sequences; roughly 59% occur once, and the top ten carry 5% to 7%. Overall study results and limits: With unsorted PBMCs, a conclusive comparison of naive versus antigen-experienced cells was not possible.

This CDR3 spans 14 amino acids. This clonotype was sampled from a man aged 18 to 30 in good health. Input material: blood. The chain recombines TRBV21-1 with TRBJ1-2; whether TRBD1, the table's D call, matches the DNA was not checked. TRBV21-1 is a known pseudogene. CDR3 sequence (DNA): TGTGCCAGCAGCAAGAGGACAGGGCCGGATGGCTACACCTTC. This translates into CASSKRTGPDGYTF.